This T cell receptor (beta chain) was found in a study of T cell responses to AZD1222 COVID-19 vaccine. A remark on this clone: Antigen: not known.

Notes on the study in general: Recipients of two AZD1222 doses showed rising Spike-specific TCR breadth and depth. Only a handful of AZD1222 recipients tested seropositive at baseline. Sampled repertoires all dated from after the peak T cell response. Clonal diversity may have been underestimated, and the donors were mostly white British, with more females than males.

The repertoire was sequenced with immunoSEQ multiplex PCR; TCRdb's copy has only in-frame clones and lacks some. Among 75,000 to 95,000 clones listed, roughly 91% were seen once. Source: peripheral blood, taken on day 0 of MenACWY control vaccination. The sequence derives from an adult in good health.

The CDR3 reads CASSFLTDNYGYTF. CDR3 nucleotides: TGTGCCAGCAGCTTTTTAACGGACAACTATGGCTACACCTTC. The chain couples TRBV5-4 to TRBJ1-2; D gene ambiguous. This CDR3 region has 14 residues. The ends were cut back, 2 bases at V and 2 bases at J, with 10 bases in the middle. Germline CDR1 and CDR2: SGHNT and YYREEE (reference sequence). The full variable domain, in which reference TRBV5-4 and TRBJ1-2 provide the parts outside the CDR3, is ETGVTQSPTHLIKTRGQQVTLRCSSQSGHNTVSWYQQALGQGPQFIFQYYREEENGRGNFPPRFSGLQFPNYSSELNVNALELDDSALYLCASSFLTDNYGYTFGSGTRLTVV.